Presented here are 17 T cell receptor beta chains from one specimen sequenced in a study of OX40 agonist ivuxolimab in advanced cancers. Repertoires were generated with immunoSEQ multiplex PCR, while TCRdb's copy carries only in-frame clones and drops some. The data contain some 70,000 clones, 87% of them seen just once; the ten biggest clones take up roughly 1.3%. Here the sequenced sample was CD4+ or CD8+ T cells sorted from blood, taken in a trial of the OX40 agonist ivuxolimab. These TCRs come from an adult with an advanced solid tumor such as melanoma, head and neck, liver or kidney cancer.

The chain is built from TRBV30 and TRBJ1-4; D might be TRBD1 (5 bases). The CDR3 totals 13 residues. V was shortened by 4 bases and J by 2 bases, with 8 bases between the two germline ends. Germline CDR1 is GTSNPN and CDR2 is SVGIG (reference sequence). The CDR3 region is CAWTRDTNEKLFF. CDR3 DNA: TGTGCCTGGACCAGGGACACTAATGAAAAACTGTTTTTT.

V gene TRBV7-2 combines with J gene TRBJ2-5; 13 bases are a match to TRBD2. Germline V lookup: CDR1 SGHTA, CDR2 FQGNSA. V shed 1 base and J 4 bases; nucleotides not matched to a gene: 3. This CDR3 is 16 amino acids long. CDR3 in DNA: TGTGCCAGCAGCTTAGGTCGACTAGCGGGGGGAGAGACCCAGTACTTC. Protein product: CASSLGRLAGGETQYF.

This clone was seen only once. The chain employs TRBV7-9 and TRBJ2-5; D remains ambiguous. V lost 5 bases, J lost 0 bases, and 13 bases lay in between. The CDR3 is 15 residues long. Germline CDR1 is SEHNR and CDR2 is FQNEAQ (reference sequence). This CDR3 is CASSPLAAYQETQYF. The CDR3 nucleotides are TGTGCCAGCAGCCCCTTGGCGGCTTACCAAGAGACCCAGTACTTC. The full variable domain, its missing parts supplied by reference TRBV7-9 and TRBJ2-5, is DTGVSQNPRHKITKRGQNVTFRCDPISEHNRLYWYRQTLGQGPEFLTYFQNEAQLEKSRLLSDRFSAERPKGSFSTLEIQRTEQGDSAMYLCASSPLAAYQETQYFGPGTRLLVL.

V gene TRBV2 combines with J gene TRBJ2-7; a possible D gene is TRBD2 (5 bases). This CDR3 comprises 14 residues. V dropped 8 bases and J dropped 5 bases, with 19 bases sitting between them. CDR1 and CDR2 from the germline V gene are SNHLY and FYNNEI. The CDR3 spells CASGRGWGTNEQYF. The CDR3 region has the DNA TGTGCCAGCGGACGCGGGTGGGGAACGAACGAGCAGTACTTC.

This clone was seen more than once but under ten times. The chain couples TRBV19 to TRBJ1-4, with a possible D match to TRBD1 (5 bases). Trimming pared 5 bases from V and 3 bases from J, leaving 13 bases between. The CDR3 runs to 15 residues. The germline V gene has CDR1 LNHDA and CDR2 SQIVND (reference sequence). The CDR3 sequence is CASSSQGEANEKLFF. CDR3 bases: TGTGCCAGTAGTTCCCAGGGTGAGGCTAATGAAAAACTGTTTTTT.

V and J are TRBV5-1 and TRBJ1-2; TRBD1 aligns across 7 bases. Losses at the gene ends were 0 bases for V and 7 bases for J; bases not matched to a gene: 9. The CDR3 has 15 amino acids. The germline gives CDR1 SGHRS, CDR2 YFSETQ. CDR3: CASSLAGEGASGYTF. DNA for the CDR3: TGCGCCAGCAGCTTGGCCGGGGAGGGGGCTAGTGGCTACACCTTC. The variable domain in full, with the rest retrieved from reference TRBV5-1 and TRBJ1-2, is KAGVTQTPRYLIKTRGQQVTLSCSPISGHRSVSWYQQTPGQGLQFLFEYFSETQRNKGNFPGRFSGRQFSNSRSEMNVSTLELGDSALYLCASSLAGEGASGYTFGSGTRLTVV.

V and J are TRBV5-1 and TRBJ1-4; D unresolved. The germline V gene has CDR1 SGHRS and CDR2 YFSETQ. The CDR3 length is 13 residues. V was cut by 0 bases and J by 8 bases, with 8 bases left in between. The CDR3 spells CASSLVVGEKLFF. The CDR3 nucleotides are TGCGCCAGCAGCTTGGTGGTGGGGGAAAAACTGTTTTTT.

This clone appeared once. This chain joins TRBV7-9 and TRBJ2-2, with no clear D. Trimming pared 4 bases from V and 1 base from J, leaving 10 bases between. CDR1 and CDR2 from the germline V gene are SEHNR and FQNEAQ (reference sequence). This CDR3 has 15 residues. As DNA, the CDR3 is TGTGCCAGCAGCTCGGCCCTCAGGAACACCGGGGAGCTGTTTTTT. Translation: CASSSALRNTGELFF. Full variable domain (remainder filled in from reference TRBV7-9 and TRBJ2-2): DTGVSQNPRHKITKRGQNVTFRCDPISEHNRLYWYRQTLGQGPEFLTYFQNEAQLEKSRLLSDRFSAERPKGSFSTLEIQRTEQGDSAMYLCASSSALRNTGELFFGEGSRLTVL.

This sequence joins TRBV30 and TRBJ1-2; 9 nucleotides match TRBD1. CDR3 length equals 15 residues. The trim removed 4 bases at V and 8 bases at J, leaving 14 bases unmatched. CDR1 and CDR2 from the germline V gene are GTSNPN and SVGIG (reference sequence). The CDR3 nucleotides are TGTGCCTGGACCATTCAAGAGGGGACAGGGAACGGCTACACCTTC. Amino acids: CAWTIQEGTGNGYTF.

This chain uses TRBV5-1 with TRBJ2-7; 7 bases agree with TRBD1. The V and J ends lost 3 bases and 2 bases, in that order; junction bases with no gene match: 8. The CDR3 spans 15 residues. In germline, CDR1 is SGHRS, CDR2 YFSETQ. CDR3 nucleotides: TGCGCCAGCAGCTGGACGGCAGGGGGTACCTACGAGCAGTACTTC. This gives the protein CASSWTAGGTYEQYF. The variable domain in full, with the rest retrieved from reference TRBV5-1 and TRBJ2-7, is KAGVTQTPRYLIKTRGQQVTLSCSPISGHRSVSWYQQTPGQGLQFLFEYFSETQRNKGNFPGRFSGRQFSNSRSEMNVSTLELGDSALYLCASSWTAGGTYEQYFGPGTRLTVT.

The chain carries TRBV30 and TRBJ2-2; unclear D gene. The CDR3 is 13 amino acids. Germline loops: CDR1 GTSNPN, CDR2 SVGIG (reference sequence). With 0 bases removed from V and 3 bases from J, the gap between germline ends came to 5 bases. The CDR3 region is CAWSVSDTGELFF. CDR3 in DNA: TGTGCCTGGAGTGTAAGTGACACCGGGGAGCTGTTTTTT.

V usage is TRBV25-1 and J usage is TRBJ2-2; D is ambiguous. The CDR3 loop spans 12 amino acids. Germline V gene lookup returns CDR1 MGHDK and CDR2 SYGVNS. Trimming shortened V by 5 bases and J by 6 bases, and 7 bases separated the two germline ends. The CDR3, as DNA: TGTGCCAGCAGTTGGGGTCCCGGGGAGCTGTTTTTT. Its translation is CASSWGPGELFF.

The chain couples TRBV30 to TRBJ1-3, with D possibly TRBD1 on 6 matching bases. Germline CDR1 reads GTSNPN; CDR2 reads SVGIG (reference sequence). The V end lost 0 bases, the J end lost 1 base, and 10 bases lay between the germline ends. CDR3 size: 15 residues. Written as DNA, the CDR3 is TGTGCCTGGAGTGTGACCGGGACATCTGGAAACACCATATATTTT. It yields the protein CAWSVTGTSGNTIYF.

CDR3 loop: CASSLSTSGGGSTQYF. The CDR3 bases are TGTGCCAGCAGCTTATCCACTAGCGGGGGTGGCTCTACGCAGTATTTT. The V gene is TRBV7-2, the J gene TRBJ2-3; TRBD2 matches at 11 bases. Germline trimming cut 2 bases from V and 8 bases from J; bases unmatched to any gene: 9. CDR3 length: 16 residues. From germline, CDR1 is SGHTA and CDR2 FQGNSA.

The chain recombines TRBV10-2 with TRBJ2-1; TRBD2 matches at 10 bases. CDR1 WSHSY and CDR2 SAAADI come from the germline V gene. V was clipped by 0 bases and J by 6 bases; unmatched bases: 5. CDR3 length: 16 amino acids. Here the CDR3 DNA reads TGCGCCAGCAGTGAGTCCGTAGCGGGGGGAATCAATGAGCAGTTCTTC. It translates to CASSESVAGGINEQFF.

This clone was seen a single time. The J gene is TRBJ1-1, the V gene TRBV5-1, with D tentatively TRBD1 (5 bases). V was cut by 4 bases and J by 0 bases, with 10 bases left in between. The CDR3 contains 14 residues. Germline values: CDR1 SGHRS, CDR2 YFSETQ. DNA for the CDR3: TGCGCCAGCAGCATAACAGGTATGAACACTGAAGCTTTCTTT. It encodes CASSITGMNTEAFF.

The CDR3 region is CASSPPRSGSSYNEQFF. The CDR3 coding sequence is TGTGCCAGCTCACCACCACGGAGCGGGAGCTCCTACAATGAGCAGTTCTTC. The V gene is TRBV18, the J gene TRBJ2-1; 8 bases fit TRBD2. This CDR3 spans 17 amino acids. CDR1 is KGHSH, CDR2 LQKENI, per germline. The J segment lost 0 bases and the V segment lost 0 bases, leaving 4 bases of the junction unmatched.